The TCR beta chain under discussion was sequenced for a study of response to subunit inactivated influenza vaccine. A word on this clonotype: The antigen remains unidentified.

Findings of the study overall: That few new T cells are recruited by each seasonal influenza vaccination was the authors' suggestion.

One entry per CDR3 protein, called by TCRdb with MiXCR from the RT-PCR reads. The sample lists more than 700,000 distinct CDR3 sequences, about 20% seen once, with roughly 10% in the top ten. V dropped 6 bases and J dropped 2 bases, with 16 bases sitting between them. The CDR3 has 15 amino acids. The chain has TRBV12-3 or TRBV12-4 and TRBJ1-2; tentative D call: TRBD1 (6 bases). The material was PBMCs from blood, obtained roughly 5 days after vaccination. The sequence came from a man in his forties or fifties who received an inactivated influenza vaccine. The CDR3 region is CASSPKGGANYGYTF. For the CDR3, the DNA is TGTGCCAGCAGCCCTAAGGGGGGGGCAAACTATGGCTACACCTTC.